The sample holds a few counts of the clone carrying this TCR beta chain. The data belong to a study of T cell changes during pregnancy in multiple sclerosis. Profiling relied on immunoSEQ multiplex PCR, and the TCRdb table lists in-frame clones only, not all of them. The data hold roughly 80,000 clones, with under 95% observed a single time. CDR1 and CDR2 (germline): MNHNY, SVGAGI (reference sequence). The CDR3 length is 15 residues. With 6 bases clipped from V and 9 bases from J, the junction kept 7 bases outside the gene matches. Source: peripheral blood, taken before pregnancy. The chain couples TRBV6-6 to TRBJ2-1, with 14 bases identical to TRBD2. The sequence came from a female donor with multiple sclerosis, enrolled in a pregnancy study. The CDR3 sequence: CASRTTSGRGGEQFF. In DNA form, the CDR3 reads TGTGCCAGCAGGACGACTAGCGGGAGGGGGGGTGAGCAGTTCTTC.